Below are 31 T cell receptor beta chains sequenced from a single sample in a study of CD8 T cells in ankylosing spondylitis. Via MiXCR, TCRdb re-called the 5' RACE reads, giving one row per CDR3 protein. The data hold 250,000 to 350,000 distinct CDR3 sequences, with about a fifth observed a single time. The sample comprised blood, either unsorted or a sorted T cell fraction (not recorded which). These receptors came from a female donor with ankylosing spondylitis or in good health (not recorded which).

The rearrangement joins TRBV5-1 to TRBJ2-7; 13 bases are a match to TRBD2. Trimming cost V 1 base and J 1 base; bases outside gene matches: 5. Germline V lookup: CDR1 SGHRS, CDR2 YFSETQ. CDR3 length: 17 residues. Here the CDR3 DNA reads TGCGCCAGCAGCTTGCCAACTAGCGGGGGGGCTTCCTACGAGCAGTACTTC. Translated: CASSLPTSGGASYEQYF.

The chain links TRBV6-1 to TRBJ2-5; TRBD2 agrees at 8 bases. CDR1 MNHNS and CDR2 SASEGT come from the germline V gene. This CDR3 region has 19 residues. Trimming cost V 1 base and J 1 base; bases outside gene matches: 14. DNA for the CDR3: TGTGCCAGCAGTGAAGGCCGGGGAAGCGGGAGCCCCTCCCAAGAGACCCAGTACTTC. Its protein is CASSEGRGSGSPSQETQYF.

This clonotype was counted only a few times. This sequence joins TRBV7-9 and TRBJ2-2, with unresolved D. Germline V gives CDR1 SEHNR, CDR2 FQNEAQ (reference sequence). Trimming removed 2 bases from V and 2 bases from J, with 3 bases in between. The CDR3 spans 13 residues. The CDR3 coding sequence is TGTGCCAGCAGCTTACATAACACCGGGGAGCTGTTTTTT. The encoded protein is CASSLHNTGELFF.

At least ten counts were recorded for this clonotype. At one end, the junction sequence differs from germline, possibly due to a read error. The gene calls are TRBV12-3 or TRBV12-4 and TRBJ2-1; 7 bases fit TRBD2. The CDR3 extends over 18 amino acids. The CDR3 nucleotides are TGTGCCAGCAGATTAGACCCTACCTGGGGGGGACCCTACAATGAGCAGTTCTTC. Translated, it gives CASRLDPTWGGPYNEQFF.

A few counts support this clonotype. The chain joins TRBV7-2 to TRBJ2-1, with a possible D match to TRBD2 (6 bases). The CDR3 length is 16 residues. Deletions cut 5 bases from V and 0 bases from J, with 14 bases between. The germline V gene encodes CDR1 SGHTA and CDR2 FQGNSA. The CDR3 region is CASSPYAGSSYNEQFF. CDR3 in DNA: TGTGCCAGCAGCCCCTATGCCGGGAGCTCCTACAATGAGCAGTTCTTC. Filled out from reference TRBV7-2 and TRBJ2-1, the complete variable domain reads GAGVSQSPSNKVTEKGKDVELRCDPISGHTALYWYRQSLGQGLEFLIYFQGNSAPDKSGLPSDRFSAERTGGSVSTLTIQRTQQEDSAVYLCASSPYAGSSYNEQFFGPGTRLTVL.

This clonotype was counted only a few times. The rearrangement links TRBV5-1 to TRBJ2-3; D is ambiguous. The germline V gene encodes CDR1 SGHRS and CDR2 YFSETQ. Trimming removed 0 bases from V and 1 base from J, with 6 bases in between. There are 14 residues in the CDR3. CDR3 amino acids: CASSLDTGTDTQYF. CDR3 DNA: TGCGCCAGCAGCTTGGACACCGGCACAGATACGCAGTATTTT.

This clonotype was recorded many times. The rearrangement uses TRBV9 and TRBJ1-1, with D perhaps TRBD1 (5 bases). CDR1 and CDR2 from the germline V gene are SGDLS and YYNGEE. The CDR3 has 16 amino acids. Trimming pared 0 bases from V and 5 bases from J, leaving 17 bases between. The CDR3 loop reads CASSVVRGGVGTEAFF. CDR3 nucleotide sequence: TGTGCCAGCAGCGTAGTACGTGGAGGGGTAGGGACTGAAGCTTTCTTT. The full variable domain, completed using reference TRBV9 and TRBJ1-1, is DSGVTQTPKHLITATGQRVTLRCSPRSGDLSVYWYQQSLDQGLQFLIQYYNGEERAKGNILERFSAQQFPDLHSELNLSSLELGDSALYFCASSVVRGGVGTEAFFGQGTRLTVV.

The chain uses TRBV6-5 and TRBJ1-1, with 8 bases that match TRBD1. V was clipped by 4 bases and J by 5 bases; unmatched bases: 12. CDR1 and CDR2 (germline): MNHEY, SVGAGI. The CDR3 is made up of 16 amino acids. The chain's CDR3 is CASSLVLDRAGTEAFF. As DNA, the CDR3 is TGTGCCAGCAGTTTAGTCTTGGACAGGGCGGGAACTGAAGCTTTCTTT.

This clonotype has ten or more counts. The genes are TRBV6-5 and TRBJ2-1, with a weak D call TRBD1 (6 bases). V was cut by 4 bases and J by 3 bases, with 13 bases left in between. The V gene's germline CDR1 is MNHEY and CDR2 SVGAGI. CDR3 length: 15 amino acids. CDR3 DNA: TGTGCCAGCAGTTTCGACAGGTATCGCTACAATGAGCAGTTCTTC. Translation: CASSFDRYRYNEQFF.

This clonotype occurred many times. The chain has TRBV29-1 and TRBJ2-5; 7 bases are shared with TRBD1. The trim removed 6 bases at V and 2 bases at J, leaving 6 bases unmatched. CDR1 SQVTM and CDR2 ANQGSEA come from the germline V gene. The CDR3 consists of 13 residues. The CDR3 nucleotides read TGCAGCGTCGAGGGGGCCTTGCAAGAGACCCAGTACTTC. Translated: CSVEGALQETQYF.

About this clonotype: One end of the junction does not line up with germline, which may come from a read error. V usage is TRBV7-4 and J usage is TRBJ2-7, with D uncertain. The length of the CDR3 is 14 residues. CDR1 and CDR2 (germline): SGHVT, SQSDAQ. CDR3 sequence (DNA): TGTGCCGGCAGCCCATATGCCTTCTCCTACGAGCAGTACTTC. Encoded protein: CAGSPYAFSYEQYF. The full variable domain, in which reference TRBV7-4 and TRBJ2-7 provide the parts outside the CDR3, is GAGVSQSPRYKVAKRGRDVALRCDSISGHVTLYWYRQTLGQGSEVLTYSQSDAQRDKSGRPSGRFSAERPERSVSTLKIQRTEQGDSAVYLCAGSPYAFSYEQYFGPGTRLTVT.

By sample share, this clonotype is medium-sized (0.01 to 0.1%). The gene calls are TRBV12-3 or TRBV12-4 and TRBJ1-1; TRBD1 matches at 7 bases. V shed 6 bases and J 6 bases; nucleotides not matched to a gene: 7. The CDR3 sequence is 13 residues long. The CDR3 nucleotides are TGTGCCAGCAGGCAGGACAGGAGATCTGAAGCTTTCTTT. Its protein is CASRQDRRSEAFF.

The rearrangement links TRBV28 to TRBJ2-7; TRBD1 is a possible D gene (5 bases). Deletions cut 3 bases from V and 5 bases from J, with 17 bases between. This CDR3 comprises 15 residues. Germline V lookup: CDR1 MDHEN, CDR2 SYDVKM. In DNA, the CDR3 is TGTGCCAGCAGTTTTAGGGGTGTGGAGAAGGACGAGCAGTACTTC. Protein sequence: CASSFRGVEKDEQYF.

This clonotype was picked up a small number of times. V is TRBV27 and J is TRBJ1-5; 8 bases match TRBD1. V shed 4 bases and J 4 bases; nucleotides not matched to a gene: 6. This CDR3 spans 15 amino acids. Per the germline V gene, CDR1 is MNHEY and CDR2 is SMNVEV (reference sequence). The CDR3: CASSSRRTGNQPQHF. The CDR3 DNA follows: TGTGCCAGCAGTTCTCGTCGGACAGGGAATCAGCCCCAGCATTTT.

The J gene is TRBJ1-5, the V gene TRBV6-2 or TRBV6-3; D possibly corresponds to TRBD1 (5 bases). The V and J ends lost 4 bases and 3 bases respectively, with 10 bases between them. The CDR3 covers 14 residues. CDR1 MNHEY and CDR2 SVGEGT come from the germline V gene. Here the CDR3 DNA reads TGTGCCAGCAGTTGGGGGGGACCCAATCAGCCCCAGCATTTT. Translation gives CASSWGGPNQPQHF.

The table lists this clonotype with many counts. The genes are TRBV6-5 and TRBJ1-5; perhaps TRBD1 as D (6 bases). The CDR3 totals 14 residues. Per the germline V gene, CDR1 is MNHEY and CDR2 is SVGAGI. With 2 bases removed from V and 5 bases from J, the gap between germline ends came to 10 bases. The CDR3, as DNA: TGTGCCAGCAGTTACGGGGGCTCTGATCAGCCCCAGCATTTT. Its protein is CASSYGGSDQPQHF.

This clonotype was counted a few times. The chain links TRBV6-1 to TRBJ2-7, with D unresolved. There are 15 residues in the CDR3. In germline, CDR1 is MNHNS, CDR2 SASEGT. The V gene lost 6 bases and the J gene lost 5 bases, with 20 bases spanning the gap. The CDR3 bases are TGTGCCAGCAGCCTACGGGCCGGTAGGAAGAACGAGCAGTACTTC. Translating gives CASSLRAGRKNEQYF.

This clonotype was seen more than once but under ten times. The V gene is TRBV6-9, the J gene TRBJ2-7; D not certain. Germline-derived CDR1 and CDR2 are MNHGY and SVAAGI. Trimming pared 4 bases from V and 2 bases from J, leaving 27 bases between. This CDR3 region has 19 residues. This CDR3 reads CASSFRSPRRERIPYEQYF. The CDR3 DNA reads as TGTGCCAGCAGTTTTCGAAGCCCCCGGCGTGAACGCATACCCTACGAGCAGTACTTC.

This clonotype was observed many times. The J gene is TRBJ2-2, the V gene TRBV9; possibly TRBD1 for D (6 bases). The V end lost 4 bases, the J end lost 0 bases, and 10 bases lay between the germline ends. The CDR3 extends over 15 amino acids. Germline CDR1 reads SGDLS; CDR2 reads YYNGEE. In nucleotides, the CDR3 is TGTGCCAGCAGCTTGGACAGCCCGAACACCGGGGAGCTGTTTTTT. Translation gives CASSLDSPNTGELFF.

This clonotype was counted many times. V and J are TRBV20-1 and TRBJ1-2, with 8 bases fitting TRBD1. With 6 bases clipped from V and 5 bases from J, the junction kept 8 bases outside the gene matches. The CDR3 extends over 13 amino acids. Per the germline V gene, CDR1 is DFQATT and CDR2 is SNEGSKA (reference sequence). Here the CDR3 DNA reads TGCAGTGCAAGGACAGGGTACGCTTATGGCTACACCTTC. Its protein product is CSARTGYAYGYTF.

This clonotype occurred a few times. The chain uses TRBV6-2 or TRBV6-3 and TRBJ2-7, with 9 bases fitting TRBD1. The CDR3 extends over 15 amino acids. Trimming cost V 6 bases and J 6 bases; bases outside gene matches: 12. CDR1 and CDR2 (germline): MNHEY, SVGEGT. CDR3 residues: CASSYRDREAGEQYF. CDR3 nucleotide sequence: TGTGCCAGCAGCTACCGGGACAGGGAAGCCGGCGAGCAGTACTTC.

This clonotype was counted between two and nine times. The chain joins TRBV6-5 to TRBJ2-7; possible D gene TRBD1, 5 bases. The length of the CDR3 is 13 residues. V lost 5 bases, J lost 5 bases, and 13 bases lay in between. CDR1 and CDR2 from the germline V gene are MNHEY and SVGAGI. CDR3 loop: CASSNPGFHEQYF. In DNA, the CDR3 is TGTGCCAGCAGTAACCCAGGGTTTCACGAGCAGTACTTC.

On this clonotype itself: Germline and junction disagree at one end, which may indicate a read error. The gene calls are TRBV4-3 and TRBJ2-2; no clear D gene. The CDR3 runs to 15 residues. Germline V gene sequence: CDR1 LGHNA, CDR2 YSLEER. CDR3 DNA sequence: TGCGCCAGCAACCAAGTCGAATTCACGACCGGGGAGCTGTTTTTT. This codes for CASNQVEFTTGELFF.

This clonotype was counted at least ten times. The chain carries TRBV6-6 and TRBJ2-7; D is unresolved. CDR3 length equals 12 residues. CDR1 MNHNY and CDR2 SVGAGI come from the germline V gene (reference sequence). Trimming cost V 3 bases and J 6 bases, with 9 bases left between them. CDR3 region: CASSYIMGEQYF. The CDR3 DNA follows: TGTGCCAGCAGTTATATCATGGGCGAGCAGTACTTC.

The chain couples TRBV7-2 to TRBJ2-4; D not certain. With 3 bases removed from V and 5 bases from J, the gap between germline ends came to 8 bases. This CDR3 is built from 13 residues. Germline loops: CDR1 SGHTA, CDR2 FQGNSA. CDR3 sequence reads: CASSFPHQNIQYF. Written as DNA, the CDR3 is TGTGCCAGCAGCTTCCCCCACCAAAACATTCAGTACTTC.

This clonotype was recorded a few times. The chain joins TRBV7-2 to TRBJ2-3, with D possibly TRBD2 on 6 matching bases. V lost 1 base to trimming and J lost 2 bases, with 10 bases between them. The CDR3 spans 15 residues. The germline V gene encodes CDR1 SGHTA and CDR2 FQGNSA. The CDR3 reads CASSLVGTATDTQYF. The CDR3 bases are TGTGCCAGCAGCTTAGTGGGGACTGCCACAGATACGCAGTATTTT.

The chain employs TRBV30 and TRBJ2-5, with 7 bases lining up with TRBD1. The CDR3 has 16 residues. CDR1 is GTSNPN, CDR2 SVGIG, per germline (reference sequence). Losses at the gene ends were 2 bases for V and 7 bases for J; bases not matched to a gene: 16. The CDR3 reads CAWSPPGQISIGTQYF. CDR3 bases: TGTGCCTGGAGTCCCCCGGGACAGATCTCAATTGGGACCCAGTACTTC.

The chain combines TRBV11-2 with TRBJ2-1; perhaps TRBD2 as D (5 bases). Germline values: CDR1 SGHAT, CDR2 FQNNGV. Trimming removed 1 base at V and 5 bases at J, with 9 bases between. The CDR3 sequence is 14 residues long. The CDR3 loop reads CASSLAGRNNEQFF. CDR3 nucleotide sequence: TGTGCCAGCAGCTTAGCGGGAAGAAACAATGAGCAGTTCTTC. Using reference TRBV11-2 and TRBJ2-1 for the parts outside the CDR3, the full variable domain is EAGVAQSPRYKIIEKRQSVAFWCNPISGHATLYWYQQILGQGPKLLIQFQNNGVVDDSQLPKDRFSAERLKGVDSTLKIQPAKLEDSAVYLCASSLAGRNNEQFFGPGTRLTVL.

The CDR3 region is CASSLAPGNEKLFF. The CDR3 DNA sequence: TGTGCCAGCAGCTTAGCCCCGGGAAATGAAAAACTGTTTTTT. The rearrangement joins TRBV7-2 to TRBJ1-4, with D hard to call. Germline CDR1 and CDR2: SGHTA and FQGNSA. CDR3 length: 14 residues. Trimming removed 0 bases from V and 5 bases from J, with 7 bases in between.

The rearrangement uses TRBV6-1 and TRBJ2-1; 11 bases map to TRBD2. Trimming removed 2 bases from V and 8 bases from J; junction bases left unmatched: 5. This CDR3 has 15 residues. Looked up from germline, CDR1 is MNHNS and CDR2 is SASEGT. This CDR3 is CASSERLAGRDEQFF. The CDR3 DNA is TGTGCCAGCAGTGAAAGACTAGCGGGACGGGATGAGCAGTTCTTC.

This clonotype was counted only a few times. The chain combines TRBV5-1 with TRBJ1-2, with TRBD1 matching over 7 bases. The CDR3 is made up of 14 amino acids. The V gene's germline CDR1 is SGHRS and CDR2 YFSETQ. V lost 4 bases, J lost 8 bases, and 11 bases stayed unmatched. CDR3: CASSPLEGAGGYTF. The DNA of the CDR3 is TGCGCCAGCAGCCCCCTGGAGGGGGCGGGGGGCTACACCTTC.